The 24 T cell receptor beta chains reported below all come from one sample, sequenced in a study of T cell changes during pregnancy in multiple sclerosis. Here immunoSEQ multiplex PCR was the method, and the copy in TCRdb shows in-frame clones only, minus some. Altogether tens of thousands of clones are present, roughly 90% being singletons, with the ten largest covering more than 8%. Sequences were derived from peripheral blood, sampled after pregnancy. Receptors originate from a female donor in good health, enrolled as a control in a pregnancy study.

In DNA, the CDR3 is TGTGCCAGCAGCCTGCGGCTAGCGGGGAACACCGGGGAGCTGTTTTTT. It yields the protein CASSLRLAGNTGELFF. The chain employs TRBV9 and TRBJ2-2; TRBD2 matches at 8 bases. From germline, CDR1 is SGDLS and CDR2 YYNGEE. V shed 4 bases, J shed 1 base, and the junction held 6 bases outside the gene matches. CDR3 length: 16 residues.

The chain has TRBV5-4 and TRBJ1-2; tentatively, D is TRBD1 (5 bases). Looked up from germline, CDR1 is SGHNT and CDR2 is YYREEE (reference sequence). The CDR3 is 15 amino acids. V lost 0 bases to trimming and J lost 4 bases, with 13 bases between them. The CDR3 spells CASSLEPGEVYGYTF. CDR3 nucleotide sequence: TGTGCCAGCAGCTTGGAGCCGGGGGAGGTCTATGGCTACACCTTC.

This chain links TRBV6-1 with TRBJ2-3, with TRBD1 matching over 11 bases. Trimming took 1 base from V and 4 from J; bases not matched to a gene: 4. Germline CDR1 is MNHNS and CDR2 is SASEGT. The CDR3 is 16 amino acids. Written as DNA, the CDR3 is TGTGCCAGCAGTGAAGTTGGGACAGGGGGACCAGATACGCAGTATTTT. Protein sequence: CASSEVGTGGPDTQYF.

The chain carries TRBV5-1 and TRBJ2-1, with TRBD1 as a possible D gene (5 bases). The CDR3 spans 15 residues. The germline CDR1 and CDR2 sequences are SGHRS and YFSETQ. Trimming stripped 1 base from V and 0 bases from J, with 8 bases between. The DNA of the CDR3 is TGCGCCAGCAGCTTGTATCAGGGCTCCTACAATGAGCAGTTCTTC. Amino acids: CASSLYQGSYNEQFF.

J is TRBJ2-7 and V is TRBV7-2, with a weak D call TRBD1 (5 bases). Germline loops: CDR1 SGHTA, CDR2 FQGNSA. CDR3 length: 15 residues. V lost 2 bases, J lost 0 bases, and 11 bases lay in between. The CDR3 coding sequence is TGTGCCAGCAGCTTACAGGGTCTAAGCTCCTACGAGCAGTACTTC. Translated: CASSLQGLSSYEQYF.

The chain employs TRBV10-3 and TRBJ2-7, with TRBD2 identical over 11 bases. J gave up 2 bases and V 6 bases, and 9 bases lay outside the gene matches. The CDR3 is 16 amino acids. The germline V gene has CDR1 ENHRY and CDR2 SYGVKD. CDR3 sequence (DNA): TGTGCCATCAGGACGGAGACTAGCGGGGCAGCCTACGAGCAGTACTTC. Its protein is CAIRTETSGAAYEQYF.

The CDR3 sequence is CASSQDRVNSPLHF. The CDR3 coding sequence is TGTGCCAGCAGTCAGGACAGGGTAAATTCACCCCTCCACTTT. The chain joins TRBV6-5 to TRBJ1-6, with 8 bases matching TRBD1. The CDR3 loop spans 14 amino acids. Germline V gene sequence: CDR1 MNHEY, CDR2 SVGAGI. V dropped 5 bases and J dropped 7; count of bases not matched to a gene: 4.

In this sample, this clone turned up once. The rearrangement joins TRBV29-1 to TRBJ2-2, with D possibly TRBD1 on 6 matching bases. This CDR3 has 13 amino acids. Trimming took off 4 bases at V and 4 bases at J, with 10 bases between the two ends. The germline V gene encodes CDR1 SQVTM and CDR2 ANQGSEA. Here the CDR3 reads CSVGRGTTGELFF. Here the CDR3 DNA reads TGCAGCGTTGGAAGGGGGACCACCGGGGAGCTGTTTTTT.

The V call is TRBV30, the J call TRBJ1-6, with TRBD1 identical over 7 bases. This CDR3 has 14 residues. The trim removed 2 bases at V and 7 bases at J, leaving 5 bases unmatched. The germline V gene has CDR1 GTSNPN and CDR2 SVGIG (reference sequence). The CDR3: CAWSLRGQNSPLHF. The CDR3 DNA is TGTGCCTGGAGTCTGCGGGGACAGAATTCACCCCTCCACTTT.

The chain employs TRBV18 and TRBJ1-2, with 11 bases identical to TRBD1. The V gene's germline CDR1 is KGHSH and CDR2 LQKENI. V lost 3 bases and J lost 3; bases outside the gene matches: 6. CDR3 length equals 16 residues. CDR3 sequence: CASSPTGQGVDYGYTF. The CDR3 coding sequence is TGTGCCAGCTCACCGACGGGACAGGGGGTTGACTATGGCTACACCTTC.

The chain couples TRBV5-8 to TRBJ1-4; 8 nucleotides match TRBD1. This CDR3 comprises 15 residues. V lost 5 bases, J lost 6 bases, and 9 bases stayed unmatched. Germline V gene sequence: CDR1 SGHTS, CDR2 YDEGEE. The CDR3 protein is CASSPTGGKDEKLFF. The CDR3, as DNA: TGTGCCAGCAGTCCCACAGGGGGGAAAGATGAAAAACTGTTTTTT.

CDR3 sequence (DNA): TGTGCCAGTAGTATAGGCTGGGACAGGGGGGAAAAACTGTTTTTT. Protein sequence: CASSIGWDRGEKLFF. The rearrangement joins TRBV19 to TRBJ1-4, with TRBD1 identical over 11 bases. With 1 base clipped from V and 8 bases from J, the junction kept 3 bases outside the gene matches. The CDR3 runs 15 residues. Germline loops: CDR1 LNHDA, CDR2 SQIVND (reference sequence).

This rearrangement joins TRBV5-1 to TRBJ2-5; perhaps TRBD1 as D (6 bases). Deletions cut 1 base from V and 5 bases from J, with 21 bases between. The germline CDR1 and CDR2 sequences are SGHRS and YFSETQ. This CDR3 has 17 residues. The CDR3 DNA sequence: TGCGCCAGCAGCTTGCAAGGGACAAATACGATGGTGGAGACCCAGTACTTC. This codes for CASSLQGTNTMVETQYF.

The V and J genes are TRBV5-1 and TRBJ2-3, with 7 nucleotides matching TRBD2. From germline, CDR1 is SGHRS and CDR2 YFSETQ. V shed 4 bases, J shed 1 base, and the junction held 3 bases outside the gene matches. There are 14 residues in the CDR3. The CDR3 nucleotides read TGCGCCAGCAGCCCTACTAGCGGCACAGATACGCAGTATTTT. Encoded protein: CASSPTSGTDTQYF.

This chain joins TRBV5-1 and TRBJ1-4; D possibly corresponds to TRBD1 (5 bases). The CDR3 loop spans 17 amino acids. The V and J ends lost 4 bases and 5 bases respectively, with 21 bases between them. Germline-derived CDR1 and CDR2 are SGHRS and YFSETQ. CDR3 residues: CASSREPPGSQNEKLFF. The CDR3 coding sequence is TGCGCCAGCAGCCGAGAGCCGCCAGGGTCACAAAATGAAAAACTGTTTTTT.

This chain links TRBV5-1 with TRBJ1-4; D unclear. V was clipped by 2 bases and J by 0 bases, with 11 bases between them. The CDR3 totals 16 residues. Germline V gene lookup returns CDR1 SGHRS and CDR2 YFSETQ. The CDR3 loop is CASSFSGSATNEKLFF. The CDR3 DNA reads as TGCGCCAGCAGCTTTAGCGGATCTGCAACTAATGAAAAACTGTTTTTT.

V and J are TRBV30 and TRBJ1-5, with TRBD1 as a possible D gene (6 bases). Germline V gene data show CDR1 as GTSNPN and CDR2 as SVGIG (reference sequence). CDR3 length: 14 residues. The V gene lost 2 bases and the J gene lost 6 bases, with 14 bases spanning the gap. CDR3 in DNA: TGTGCCTGGAGTCCCCTAGGGGGGGGTCAGCCCCAGCATTTT. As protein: CAWSPLGGGQPQHF.

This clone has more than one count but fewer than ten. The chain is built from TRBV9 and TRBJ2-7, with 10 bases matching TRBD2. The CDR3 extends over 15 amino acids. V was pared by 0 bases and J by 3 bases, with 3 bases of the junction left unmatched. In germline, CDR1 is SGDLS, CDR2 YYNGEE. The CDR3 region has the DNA TGTGCCAGCAGCGTAGAACCTAGCGGGAGCTACGAGCAGTACTTC. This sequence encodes CASSVEPSGSYEQYF.

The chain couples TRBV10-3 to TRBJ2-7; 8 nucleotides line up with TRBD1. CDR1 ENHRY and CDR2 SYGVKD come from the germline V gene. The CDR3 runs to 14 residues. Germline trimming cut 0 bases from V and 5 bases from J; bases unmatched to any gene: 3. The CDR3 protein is CAISESHRGNEQYF. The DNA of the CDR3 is TGTGCCATCAGTGAGTCTCACAGGGGGAACGAGCAGTACTTC.

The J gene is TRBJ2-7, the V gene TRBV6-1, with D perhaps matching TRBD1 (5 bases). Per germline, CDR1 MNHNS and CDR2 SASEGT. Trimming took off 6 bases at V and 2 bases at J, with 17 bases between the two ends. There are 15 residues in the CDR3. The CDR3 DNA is TGTGCCAGCAGGACCTACAGGAGTCCCCCCTACGAGCAGTACTTC. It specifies CASRTYRSPPYEQYF.

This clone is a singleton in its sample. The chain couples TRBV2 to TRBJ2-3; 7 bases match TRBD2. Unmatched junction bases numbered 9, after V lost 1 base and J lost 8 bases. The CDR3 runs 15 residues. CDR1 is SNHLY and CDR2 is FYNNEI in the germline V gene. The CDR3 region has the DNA TGTGCCAGCAGTGAAGAGAAAGCGGGACCGGGTACGCAGTATTTT. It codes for CASSEEKAGPGTQYF.

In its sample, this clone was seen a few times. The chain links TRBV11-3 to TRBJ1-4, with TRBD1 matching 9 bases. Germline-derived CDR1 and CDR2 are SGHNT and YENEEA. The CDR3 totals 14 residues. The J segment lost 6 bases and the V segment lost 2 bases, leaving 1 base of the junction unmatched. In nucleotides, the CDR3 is TGTGCCAGCAGCTTAACAGGGGGCGATGAAAAACTGTTTTTT. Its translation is CASSLTGGDEKLFF.

The CDR3 protein is CASSFRGSGYTF. The CDR3 nucleotides read TGTGCCAGCAGTTTTCGGGGGTCGGGCTACACCTTC. The chain carries TRBV27 and TRBJ1-2; possible D gene TRBD1, 5 bases. The V gene's germline CDR1 is MNHEY and CDR2 SMNVEV (reference sequence). The germline V and J ends were trimmed by 3 bases and 8 bases, with 10 bases remaining between them. This CDR3 spans 12 amino acids.

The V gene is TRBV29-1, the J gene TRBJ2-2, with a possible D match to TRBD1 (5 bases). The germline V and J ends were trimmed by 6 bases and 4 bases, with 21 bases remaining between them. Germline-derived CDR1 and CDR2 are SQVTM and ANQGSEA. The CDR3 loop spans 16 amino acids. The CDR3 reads CSVADSLGLSTGELFF. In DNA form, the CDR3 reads TGCAGCGTCGCTGACAGTCTTGGCCTGTCCACCGGGGAGCTGTTTTTT.